The 23 T cell receptor beta chains given below trace back to one sample, sequenced in a study of radiation and T cells in renal cell carcinoma. Time point here: blood 4 weeks post-SBRT, at nephrectomy. Treatment in this sample: 15 Gy SBRT to primary tumor, nephrectomy 4 weeks later. TCRdb keeps only in-frame clones here, not all; method: immunoSEQ multiplex PCR. The sample shows around 170,000 clones, roughly nine tenths of them seen only once. The sample was blood, taken from a patient whose treatment included radiotherapy and nephrectomy. The receptors come from a woman in her fifties or sixties with renal cell carcinoma.

This sequence joins TRBV10-3 and TRBJ1-2; weak D call: TRBD1 (5 bases). In germline, CDR1 is ENHRY, CDR2 SYGVKD. The CDR3 length is 15 residues. V was cut by 5 bases and J by 6 bases, with 19 bases left in between. CDR3: CAISRDPREVDGYTF. Here the CDR3 DNA reads TGTGCCATCAGTAGGGACCCCAGGGAGGTGGATGGCTACACCTTC.

This clone was detected once. The V and J genes are TRBV5-5 and TRBJ2-4, with TRBD2 matching over 11 bases. J lost 16 bases, V lost 4 bases, and 19 bases had no gene match. This CDR3 is built from 16 residues. Per germline, CDR1 SGHKS and CDR2 YYEKEE (reference sequence). The CDR3 DNA reads as TGTGCCAGCAGCCATTGGGCGGCTAGCGGGGGGCAGGGGAAATACTTC. Translated: CASSHWAASGGQGKYF.

V gene TRBV5-6 combines with J gene TRBJ1-2; 8 bases map to TRBD1. The CDR3 has 15 residues. V shed 3 bases and J 8 bases; nucleotides not matched to a gene: 12. Germline V gene lookup returns CDR1 SGHDT and CDR2 YYEEEE. The CDR3 DNA reads as TGTGCCAGCAGCTGGACGGACAGGGCCGTTGGGGGCTACACCTTC. Residues: CASSWTDRAVGGYTF.

The CDR3, as DNA: TGCGCCAGCAGCTTGGTTCCAGGGAAGGCTGAAGCTTTCTTT. Residues: CASSLVPGKAEAFF. The V call is TRBV5-1, the J call TRBJ1-1; possible D gene TRBD1, 5 bases. CDR1 SGHRS and CDR2 YFSETQ come from the germline V gene. The CDR3 spans 14 residues. V lost 0 bases and J 6 bases, leaving 12 bases between the germline ends.

The chain carries TRBV7-6 and TRBJ2-5, with 14 bases fitting TRBD2. The CDR3 spans 16 residues. Trimming removed 5 bases from V and 1 base from J; junction bases left unmatched: 3. Germline assignment: CDR1 SGHVS and CDR2 FNYEAQ. The CDR3 coding sequence is TGTGCCAGCAGCCGGACTAGCGGGGGGACCCAAGAGACCCAGTACTTC. Translated: CASSRTSGGTQETQYF.

The chain links TRBV6-5 to TRBJ2-5; 10 nucleotides agree with TRBD1. In germline, CDR1 is MNHEY, CDR2 SVGAGI. The CDR3 runs 15 residues. Trimming took 2 bases from V and 4 from J; bases not matched to a gene: 4. CDR3 bases: TGTGCCAGCAGTTACGGGACAGGGGAGGGAGAGACCCAGTACTTC. As protein: CASSYGTGEGETQYF.

This chain joins TRBV6-1 and TRBJ1-2, with unresolved D. This CDR3 region has 14 residues. Trimming pared 1 base from V and 3 bases from J, leaving 9 bases between. CDR1 MNHNS and CDR2 SASEGT come from the germline V gene. The DNA of the CDR3 is TGTGCCAGCAGTGAAGGGGGAAAGGACTATGGCTACACCTTC. Protein product: CASSEGGKDYGYTF.

The V call is TRBV7-3, the J call TRBJ1-6; D is possibly TRBD1 (6 bases). Germline loops: CDR1 SGHTA, CDR2 FQGTGA. The CDR3 length is 13 residues. V was clipped by 5 bases and J by 9 bases, with 11 bases between them. CDR3 nucleotide sequence: TGTGCCAGCAGCGCCGGGACATTTTCACCCCTCCACTTT. It codes for CASSAGTFSPLHF. The full variable domain, in which reference TRBV7-3 and TRBJ1-6 provide the parts outside the CDR3, is GAGVSQTPSNKVTEKGKYVELRCDPISGHTALYWYRQSLGQGPEFLIYFQGTGAADDSGLPNDRFFAVRPEGSVSTLKIQRTERGDSAVYLCASSAGTFSPLHFGNGTRLTVT.

The chain is built from TRBV29-1 and TRBJ1-2; 9 nucleotides match TRBD1. Germline loops: CDR1 SQVTM, CDR2 ANQGSEA. V was clipped by 7 bases and J by 3 bases; unmatched bases: 9. The CDR3 contains 14 residues. CDR3 bases: TGCAGCGCTCGAACAGGGGGCTTAGACTATGGCTACACCTTC. Its translation: CSARTGGLDYGYTF. Filled out from reference TRBV29-1 and TRBJ1-2, the complete variable domain reads SAVISQKPSRDICQRGTSLTIQCQVDSQVTMMFWYRQQPGQSLTLIATANQGSEATYESGFVIDKFPISRPNLTFSTLTVSNMSPEDSSIYLCSARTGGLDYGYTFGSGTRLTVV.

The genes are TRBV19 and TRBJ2-1; D gene ambiguous. The V gene lost 5 bases and the J gene lost 5 bases, with 10 bases spanning the gap. CDR3 length: 13 amino acids. The germline gives CDR1 LNHDA, CDR2 SQIVND (reference sequence). The CDR3 bases are TGTGCCAGTAGTGCCCATAGGGACAATGAGCAGTTCTTC. Amino acid sequence: CASSAHRDNEQFF.

This chain uses TRBV9 with TRBJ2-2; no clear D gene. The CDR3 spans 12 residues. CDR1 SGDLS and CDR2 YYNGEE come from the germline V gene. With 4 bases removed from V and 6 bases from J, the gap between germline ends came to 7 bases. CDR3 region: CASSPWAGELFF. CDR3 nucleotide sequence: TGTGCCAGCAGCCCTTGGGCCGGGGAGCTGTTTTTT. The variable domain in full, completed from reference TRBV9 and TRBJ2-2, reads DSGVTQTPKHLITATGQRVTLRCSPRSGDLSVYWYQQSLDQGLQFLIQYYNGEERAKGNILERFSAQQFPDLHSELNLSSLELGDSALYFCASSPWAGELFFGEGSRLTVL.

The J gene is TRBJ1-1, the V gene TRBV2, with 7 bases fitting TRBD1. This CDR3 contains 15 residues. Germline CDR1 reads SNHLY; CDR2 reads FYNNEI. V gave up 6 bases and J gave up 3 bases; unmatched junction bases: 10. CDR3 protein: CASRYRGLLDTEAFF. CDR3 DNA: TGTGCCAGCAGGTACAGGGGACTTTTGGACACTGAAGCTTTCTTT. Full variable domain (rest looked up from reference TRBV2 and TRBJ1-1): EPEVTQTPSHQVTQMGQEVILRCVPISNHLYFYWYRQILGQKVEFLVSFYNNEISEKSEIFDDQFSVERPDGSNFTLKIRSTKLEDSAMYFCASRYRGLLDTEAFFGQGTRLTVV.

This clone showed up just a few times. This CDR3 reads CASSSWGSDYGYTF. The CDR3 DNA follows: TGTGCCAGCAGCTCTTGGGGCAGCGACTATGGCTACACCTTC. The chain combines TRBV5-8 with TRBJ1-2; a possible D gene is TRBD1 (5 bases). CDR3 length equals 14 residues. The germline V and J ends were trimmed by 3 bases and 3 bases, with 12 bases remaining between them. The germline CDR1 and CDR2 sequences are SGHTS and YDEGEE. Complete variable domain (other parts from reference TRBV5-8 and TRBJ1-2): EAGVTQSPTHLIKTRGQQATLRCSPISGHTSVYWYQQALGLGLQFLLWYDEGEERNRGNFPPRFSGRQFPNYSSELNVNALELEDSALYLCASSSWGSDYGYTFGSGTRLTVV.

The table lists this clone with a count of one. The rearrangement links TRBV5-4 to TRBJ2-5, with TRBD2 as a possible D gene (5 bases). The CDR3 has 13 residues. Germline V lookup: CDR1 SGHNT, CDR2 YYREEE (reference sequence). With 4 bases removed from V and 4 bases from J, the gap between germline ends came to 11 bases. CDR3 bases: TGTGCCAGCAGCCCGCCGGGGTTAGAGACCCAGTACTTC. Its protein product is CASSPPGLETQYF.

This clone was seen just once. This rearrangement joins TRBV4-1 to TRBJ2-5; D remains unclear. Trimming removed 1 base from V and 1 base from J, with 7 bases in between. The CDR3 is 14 amino acids. CDR1 and CDR2 from the germline V gene are MGHRA and YSYEKL. In DNA, the CDR3 is TGCGCCAGCAGCCAAGCGGATTCCCAAGAGACCCAGTACTTC. This gives the protein CASSQADSQETQYF.

This chain uses TRBV4-1 with TRBJ1-5, with TRBD1 matching over 8 bases. After removal of 4 bases from V and 3 bases from J, the junction contained 5 bases not matched to a gene. CDR1 and CDR2 from the germline V gene are MGHRA and YSYEKL. This CDR3 comprises 15 residues. The CDR3 sequence is CASSPQGALNQPQHF. The CDR3 DNA is TGCGCCAGCAGCCCCCAGGGGGCCCTCAATCAGCCCCAGCATTTT.

J is TRBJ2-3 and V is TRBV6-1; D is undetermined. V dropped 2 bases and J dropped 0 bases, with 6 bases sitting between them. Germline loops: CDR1 MNHNS, CDR2 SASEGT. The CDR3 sequence is 14 residues long. The CDR3: CASSELTSTDTQYF. DNA for the CDR3: TGTGCCAGCAGTGAACTGACAAGCACAGATACGCAGTATTTT.

This chain joins TRBV6-1 and TRBJ2-7; D perhaps matches TRBD1 (5 bases). Trimming left V 7 bases short and J 3 bases short, with 13 bases between. The CDR3 is 13 residues long. The germline CDR1 and CDR2 sequences are MNHNS and SASEGT. CDR3: CASKETAVYEQYF. The DNA of the CDR3 is TGTGCCAGCAAGGAGACAGCAGTCTACGAGCAGTACTTC.

The chain combines TRBV6-5 with TRBJ2-1; possibly TRBD2 for D (5 bases). Germline CDR1 and CDR2: MNHEY and SVGAGI. The CDR3 is made up of 16 amino acids. V lost 0 bases to trimming and J lost 3 bases, with 12 bases between them. The CDR3 sequence is CASSYSRVWDYNEQFF. CDR3 coding DNA: TGTGCCAGCAGTTACTCGAGGGTGTGGGACTACAATGAGCAGTTCTTC.

J is TRBJ1-2 and V is TRBV5-6; no clear D. Trimming pared 4 bases from V and 1 base from J, leaving 14 bases between. This CDR3 spans 15 amino acids. Germline V lookup: CDR1 SGHDT, CDR2 YYEEEE. The CDR3 loop is CASSQLGRYNYGYTF. DNA of the CDR3: TGTGCCAGCAGCCAATTAGGGAGGTATAACTATGGCTACACCTTC.

The chain uses TRBV12-5 and TRBJ1-4; 7 positions match TRBD1. The CDR3 contains 16 residues. Germline-derived CDR1 and CDR2 are LGHNT and FRNRAP. The trim removed 1 base at V and 5 bases at J, leaving 7 bases unmatched. The CDR3 DNA reads as TGTGCTAGTGGTTTGGGACAGGGCGTCCTAAATGAAAAACTGTTTTTT. Amino acids: CASGLGQGVLNEKLFF.

V gene TRBV5-6 combines with J gene TRBJ1-4; perhaps TRBD1 as D (6 bases). CDR1 is SGHDT and CDR2 is YYEEEE in the germline V gene. The CDR3 sequence is 14 residues long. V lost 4 bases and J lost 5, with 12 bases in between. The CDR3 protein is CASSRRDTNEKLFF. CDR3 in DNA: TGTGCCAGCAGCCGTCGGGACACGAATGAAAAACTGTTTTTT.

The chain links TRBV6-6 to TRBJ2-7, with TRBD1 matching over 8 bases. This CDR3 contains 16 residues. Germline values: CDR1 MNHNY, CDR2 SVGAGI (reference sequence). J was trimmed by 4 bases and V by 0 bases; bases with no gene match: 8. DNA of the CDR3: TGTGCCAGCAGTTACTCGACAGGGGACCCTACTTACGAGCAGTACTTC. Translating it yields CASSYSTGDPTYEQYF.